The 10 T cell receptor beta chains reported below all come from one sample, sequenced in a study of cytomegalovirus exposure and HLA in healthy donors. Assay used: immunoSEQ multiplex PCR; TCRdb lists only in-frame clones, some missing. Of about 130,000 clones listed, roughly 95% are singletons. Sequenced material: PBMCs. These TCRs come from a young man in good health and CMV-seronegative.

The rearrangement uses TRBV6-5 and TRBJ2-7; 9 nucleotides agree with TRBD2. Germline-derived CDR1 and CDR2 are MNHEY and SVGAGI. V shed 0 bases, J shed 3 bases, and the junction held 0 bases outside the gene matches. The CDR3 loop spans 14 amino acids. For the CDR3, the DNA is TGTGCCAGCAGTTACTCTAGCGGGAGCTACGAGCAGTACTTC. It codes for CASSYSSGSYEQYF.

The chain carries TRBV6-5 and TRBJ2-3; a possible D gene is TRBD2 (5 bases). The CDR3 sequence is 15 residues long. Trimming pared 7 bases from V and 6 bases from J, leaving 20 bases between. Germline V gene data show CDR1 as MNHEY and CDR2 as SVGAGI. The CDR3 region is CASTRTGSGLDTQYF. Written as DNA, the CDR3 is TGTGCCAGCACCCGGACTGGGAGCGGTTTGGATACGCAGTATTTT.

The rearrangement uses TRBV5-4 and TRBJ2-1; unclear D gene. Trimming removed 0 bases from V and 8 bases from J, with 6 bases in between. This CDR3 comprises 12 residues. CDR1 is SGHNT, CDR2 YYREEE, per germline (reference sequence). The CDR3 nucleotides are TGTGCCAGCAGCTTGGCCGGGTATGAGCAGTTCTTC. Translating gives CASSLAGYEQFF.

The CDR3 nucleotides read TGCGCCAGCAGCCCGGGCCCTAGCGCCAAACACAATCAGCCCCAGCATTTT. This gives the protein CASSPGPSAKHNQPQHF. J is TRBJ1-5 and V is TRBV5-1; D is unclear. V was shortened by 4 bases and J by 3 bases, with 20 bases between the two germline ends. Looked up from germline, CDR1 is SGHRS and CDR2 is YFSETQ. This CDR3 region has 17 residues.

For the CDR3, the DNA is TGTGCCAGCAGCTTCTCTAGCGGGTCGGGGGCAGATACGCAGTATTTT. This sequence encodes CASSFSSGSGADTQYF. The J gene is TRBJ2-3, the V gene TRBV7-2; TRBD2 aligns across 8 bases. The germline gives CDR1 SGHTA, CDR2 FQGNSA. The CDR3 length is 16 residues. V trimming: 3 bases; J trimming: 4 bases; junction bases outside the gene matches: 9.

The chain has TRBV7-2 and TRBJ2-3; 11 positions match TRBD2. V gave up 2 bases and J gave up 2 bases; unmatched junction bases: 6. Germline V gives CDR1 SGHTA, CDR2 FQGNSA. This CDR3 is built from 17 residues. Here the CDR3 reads CASSLYGTSGATDTQYF. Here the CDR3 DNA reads TGTGCCAGCAGCTTATATGGGACTAGCGGAGCCACAGATACGCAGTATTTT.

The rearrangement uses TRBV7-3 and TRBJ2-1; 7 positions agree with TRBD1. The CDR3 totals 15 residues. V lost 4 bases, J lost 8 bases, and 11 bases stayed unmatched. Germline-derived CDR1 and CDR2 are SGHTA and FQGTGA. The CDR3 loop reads CASSSTGEVGHEQFF. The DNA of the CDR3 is TGTGCCAGCAGCTCCACAGGGGAAGTAGGCCATGAGCAGTTCTTC.

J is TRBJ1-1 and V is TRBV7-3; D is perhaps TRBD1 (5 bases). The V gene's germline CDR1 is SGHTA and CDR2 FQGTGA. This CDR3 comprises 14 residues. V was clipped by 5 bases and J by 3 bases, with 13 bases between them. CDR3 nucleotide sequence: TGTGCCAGCAGCGCGGGGACGGTGCACACTGAAGCTTTCTTT. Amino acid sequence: CASSAGTVHTEAFF.

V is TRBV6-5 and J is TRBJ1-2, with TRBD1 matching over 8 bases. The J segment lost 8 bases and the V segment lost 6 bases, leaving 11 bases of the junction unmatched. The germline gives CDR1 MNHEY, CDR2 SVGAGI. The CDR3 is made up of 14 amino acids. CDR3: CASSPKTGVRGYTF. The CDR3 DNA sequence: TGTGCCAGCAGCCCGAAGACAGGGGTTCGAGGCTACACCTTC.

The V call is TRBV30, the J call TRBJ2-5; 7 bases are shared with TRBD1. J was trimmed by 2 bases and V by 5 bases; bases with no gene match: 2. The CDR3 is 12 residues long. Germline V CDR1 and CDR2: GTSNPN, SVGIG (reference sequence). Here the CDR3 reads CAWETGQETQYF. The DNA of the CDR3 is TGTGCCTGGGAGACAGGGCAAGAGACCCAGTACTTC.